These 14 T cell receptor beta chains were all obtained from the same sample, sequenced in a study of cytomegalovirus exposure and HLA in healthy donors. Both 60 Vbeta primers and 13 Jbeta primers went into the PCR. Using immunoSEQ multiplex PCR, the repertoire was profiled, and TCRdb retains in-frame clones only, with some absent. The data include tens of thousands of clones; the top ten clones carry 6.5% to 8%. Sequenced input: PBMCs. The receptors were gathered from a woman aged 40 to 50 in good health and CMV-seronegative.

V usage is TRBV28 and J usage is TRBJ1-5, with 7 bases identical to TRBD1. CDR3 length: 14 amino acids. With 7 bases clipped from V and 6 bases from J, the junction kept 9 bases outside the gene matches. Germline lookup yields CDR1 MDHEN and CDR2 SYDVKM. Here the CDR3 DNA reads TGTGCCAGCATAGCGACAGGGTCGGGTCAGCCCCAGCATTTT. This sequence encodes CASIATGSGQPQHF.

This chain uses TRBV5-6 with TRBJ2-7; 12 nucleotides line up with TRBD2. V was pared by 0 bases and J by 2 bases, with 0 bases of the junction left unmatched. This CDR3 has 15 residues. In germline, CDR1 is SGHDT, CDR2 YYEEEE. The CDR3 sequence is CASSLASGGAYEQYF. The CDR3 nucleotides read TGTGCCAGCAGCTTGGCTAGCGGGGGGGCCTACGAGCAGTACTTC.

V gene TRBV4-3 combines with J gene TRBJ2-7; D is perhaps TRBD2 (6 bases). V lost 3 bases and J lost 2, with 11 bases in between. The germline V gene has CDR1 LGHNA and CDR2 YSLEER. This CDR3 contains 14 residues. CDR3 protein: CASSQAGTPYEQYF. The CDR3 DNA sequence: TGCGCCAGCAGCCAGGCCGGGACTCCCTACGAGCAGTACTTC.

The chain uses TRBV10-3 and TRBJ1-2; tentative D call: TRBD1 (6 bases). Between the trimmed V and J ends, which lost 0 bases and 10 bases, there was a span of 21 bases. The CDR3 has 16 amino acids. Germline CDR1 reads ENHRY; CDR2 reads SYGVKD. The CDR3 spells CAISESRTELKSDYTF. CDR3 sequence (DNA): TGTGCCATCAGTGAGTCGAGGACAGAACTTAAAAGTGACTACACCTTC.

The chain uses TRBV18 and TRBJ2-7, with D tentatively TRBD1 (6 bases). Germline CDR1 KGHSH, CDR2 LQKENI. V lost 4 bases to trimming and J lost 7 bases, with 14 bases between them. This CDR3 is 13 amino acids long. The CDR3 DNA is TGTGCCAGCTCACAAAGGGACAACTTAGAGCAGTACTTC. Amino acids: CASSQRDNLEQYF.

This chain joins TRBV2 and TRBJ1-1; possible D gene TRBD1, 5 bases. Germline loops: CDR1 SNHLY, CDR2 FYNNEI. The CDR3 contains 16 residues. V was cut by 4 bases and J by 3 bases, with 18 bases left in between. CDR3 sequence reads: CASSGGRGSLDTEAFF. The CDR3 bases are TGTGCCAGCAGTGGGGGTAGGGGTTCGCTGGACACTGAAGCTTTCTTT.

CDR3 coding DNA: TGTGCCAGCAACAATGACAGGCAGGTTCAGCCCCAGCATTTT. This gives the protein CASNNDRQVQPQHF. This chain joins TRBV6-1 and TRBJ1-5; perhaps TRBD1 as D (6 bases). The germline CDR1 and CDR2 sequences are MNHNS and SASEGT. Trimming took off 7 bases at V and 6 bases at J, with 16 bases between the two ends. This CDR3 has 14 amino acids.

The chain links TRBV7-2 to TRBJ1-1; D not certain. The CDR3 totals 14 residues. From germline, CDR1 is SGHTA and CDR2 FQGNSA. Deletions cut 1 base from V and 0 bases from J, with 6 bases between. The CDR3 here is CASSLGSVNTEAFF. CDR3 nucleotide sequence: TGTGCCAGCAGCTTAGGTTCTGTGAACACTGAAGCTTTCTTT.

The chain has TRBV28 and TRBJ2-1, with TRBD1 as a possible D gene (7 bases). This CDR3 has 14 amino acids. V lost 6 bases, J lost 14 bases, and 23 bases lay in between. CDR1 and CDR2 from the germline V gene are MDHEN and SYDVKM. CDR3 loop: CASRAGQPASLKFF. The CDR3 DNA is TGTGCCAGCAGGGCGGGACAGCCAGCCTCCCTGAAGTTCTTC.

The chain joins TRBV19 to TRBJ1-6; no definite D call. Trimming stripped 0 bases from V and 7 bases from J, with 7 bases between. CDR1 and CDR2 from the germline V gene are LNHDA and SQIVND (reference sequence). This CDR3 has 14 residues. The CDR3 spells CASSIDSGNSPLHF. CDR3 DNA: TGTGCCAGTAGTATAGATTCGGGGAATTCACCCCTCCACTTT.

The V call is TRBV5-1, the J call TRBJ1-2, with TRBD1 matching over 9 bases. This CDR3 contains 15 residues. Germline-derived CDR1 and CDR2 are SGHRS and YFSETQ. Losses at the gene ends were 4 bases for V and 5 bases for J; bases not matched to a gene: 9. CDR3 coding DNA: TGCGCCAGCAGCCCGACGGGACAGGGATATTATGGCTACACCTTC. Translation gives CASSPTGQGYYGYTF.

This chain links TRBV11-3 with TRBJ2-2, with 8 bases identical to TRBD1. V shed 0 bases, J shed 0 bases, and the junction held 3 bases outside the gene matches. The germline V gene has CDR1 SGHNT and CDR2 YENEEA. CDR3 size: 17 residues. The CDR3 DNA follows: TGTGCCAGCAGCTTAGAGACAGGGGATACGAACACCGGGGAGCTGTTTTTT. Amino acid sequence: CASSLETGDTNTGELFF.

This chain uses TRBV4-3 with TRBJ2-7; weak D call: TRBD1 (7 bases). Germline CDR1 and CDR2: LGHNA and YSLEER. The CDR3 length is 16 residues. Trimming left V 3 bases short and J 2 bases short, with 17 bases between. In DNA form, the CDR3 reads TGCGCCAGCAGCCAGTTCGTGGAGGGGGCCACCTACGAGCAGTACTTC. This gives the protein CASSQFVEGATYEQYF.

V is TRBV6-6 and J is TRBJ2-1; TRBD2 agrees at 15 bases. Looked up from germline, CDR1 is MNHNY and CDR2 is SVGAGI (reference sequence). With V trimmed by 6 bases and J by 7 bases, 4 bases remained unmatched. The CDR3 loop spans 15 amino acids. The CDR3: CASREGLAGGNEQFF. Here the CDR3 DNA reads TGTGCCAGCAGGGAAGGACTAGCGGGGGGGAATGAGCAGTTCTTC.